A single sample is the source of the 14 T cell receptor beta chains below, sequenced in a study of blood T cell repertoires in COVID-19. Data came from immunoSEQ multiplex PCR; TCRdb stores just in-frame clones and leaves some out. The sample includes approximately 270,000 clones, roughly four fifths of them seen just once. Sequencing used peripheral blood. These receptor sequences come from a person aged 70 to 85 with COVID-19, enrolled during active disease.

V and J are TRBV6-2 or TRBV6-3 and TRBJ2-1; 8 bases fit TRBD2. The CDR3 extends over 17 amino acids. The V gene end was trimmed by 2 bases and the J gene end by 4 bases; junction bases not matched to a gene: 10. CDR1 is MNHEY, CDR2 SVGEGT, per germline. CDR3 coding DNA: TGTGCCAGCAGTTACCCCCCGGCTAGCGGGTTATACAATGAGCAGTTCTTC. This encodes CASSYPPASGLYNEQFF.

The chain has TRBV5-4 and TRBJ2-7, with 11 positions matching TRBD2. The germline V gene encodes CDR1 SGHNT and CDR2 YYREEE (reference sequence). V was pared by 2 bases and J by 4 bases, with 5 bases of the junction left unmatched. The CDR3 consists of 15 residues. The CDR3, as DNA: TGTGCCAGCAGCTTAGGAGGGACTAGCGGTTACGAGCAGTACTTC. It is translated as CASSLGGTSGYEQYF. The entire variable domain, with the rest obtained from reference TRBV5-4 and TRBJ2-7, is as follows: ETGVTQSPTHLIKTRGQQVTLRCSSQSGHNTVSWYQQALGQGPQFIFQYYREEENGRGNFPPRFSGLQFPNYSSELNVNALELDDSALYLCASSLGGTSGYEQYFGPGTRLTVT.

The chain carries TRBV14 and TRBJ2-7; D remains ambiguous. CDR3 length: 13 residues. The V end lost 4 bases, the J end lost 2 bases, and 9 bases lay between the germline ends. Germline CDR1 and CDR2: SGHDN and FVKESK. CDR3 amino acids: CASSRLETYEQYF. The CDR3 region has the DNA TGTGCCAGCAGCCGATTGGAGACCTACGAGCAGTACTTC.

The chain uses TRBV6-5 and TRBJ2-1; 9 positions match TRBD2. CDR1 and CDR2 from the germline V gene are MNHEY and SVGAGI. The CDR3 extends over 14 amino acids. The ends lost 10 bases at V and 7 bases at J; junction bases unmatched: 11. The CDR3 is CATIPLAGRNEQFF. Here the CDR3 DNA reads TGTGCCACAATTCCCCTAGCGGGACGGAATGAGCAGTTCTTC.

This chain links TRBV6-2 or TRBV6-3 with TRBJ1-1; maybe TRBD1 (6 bases). Deletions cut 6 bases from V and 0 bases from J, with 17 bases between. CDR1 and CDR2 from the germline V gene are MNHEY and SVGEGT. The CDR3 has 16 amino acids. The CDR3 here is CASSFFRTALNTEAFF. The CDR3 nucleotides read TGTGCCAGCAGCTTCTTCAGGACAGCCCTGAACACTGAAGCTTTCTTT.

This chain links TRBV5-8 with TRBJ2-7, with 13 nucleotides matching TRBD2. With V trimmed by 3 bases and J by 7 bases, 10 bases remained unmatched. Germline CDR1 SGHTS, CDR2 YDEGEE. The CDR3 spans 16 residues. CDR3 coding DNA: TGTGCCAGCAGCTCGACAGGGAAGGGACTAGCGGGAGAGCAGTACTTC. It specifies CASSSTGKGLAGEQYF. The full variable domain, with the rest looked up from reference TRBV5-8 and TRBJ2-7, is EAGVTQSPTHLIKTRGQQATLRCSPISGHTSVYWYQQALGLGLQFLLWYDEGEERNRGNFPPRFSGRQFPNYSSELNVNALELEDSALYLCASSSTGKGLAGEQYFGPGTRLTVT.

This clone was seen once. This sequence joins TRBV19 and TRBJ1-3; D unclear. Germline CDR1 is LNHDA and CDR2 is SQIVND (reference sequence). Trimming took off 7 bases at V and 0 bases at J, with 7 bases between the two ends. CDR3 length: 13 residues. The CDR3 reads CASTRNSGNTIYF. CDR3 nucleotides: TGTGCCAGTACCAGGAACTCTGGAAACACCATATATTTT.

V usage is TRBV28 and J usage is TRBJ1-4; tentatively, D is TRBD1 (5 bases). In germline, CDR1 is MDHEN, CDR2 SYDVKM. Trimming pared 11 bases from V and 0 bases from J, leaving 13 bases between. CDR3 length: 14 residues. CDR3 DNA: TGTGCCGTCCACGGGGGGACAACTAATGAAAAACTGTTTTTT. It specifies CAVHGGTTNEKLFF.

This clone was seen a handful of times. The chain joins TRBV5-1 to TRBJ1-1; 7 nucleotides match TRBD1. Germline CDR1 reads SGHRS; CDR2 reads YFSETQ. This CDR3 is built from 14 residues. With V trimmed by 4 bases and J by 4 bases, 7 bases remained unmatched. The CDR3 region is CASSDREPGTEAFF. CDR3 coding DNA: TGCGCCAGCAGCGACAGGGAACCAGGCACTGAAGCTTTCTTT.

The gene calls are TRBV6-5 and TRBJ1-4; 10 positions agree with TRBD1. Trimming removed 5 bases from V and 5 bases from J; junction bases left unmatched: 5. The CDR3 spans 15 residues. Germline lookup yields CDR1 MNHEY and CDR2 SVGAGI. CDR3 sequence (DNA): TGTGCCAGCAGTAATAGACAGGGGGCGAATGAAAAACTGTTTTTT. Protein: CASSNRQGANEKLFF.

The V and J genes are TRBV27 and TRBJ2-1, with 9 bases lining up with TRBD1. Germline loops: CDR1 MNHEY, CDR2 SMNVEV (reference sequence). After removal of 3 bases from V and 8 bases from J, the junction contained 8 bases not matched to a gene. This CDR3 has 15 amino acids. The CDR3 here is CASSFTSQGAHEQFF. In DNA, the CDR3 is TGTGCCAGCAGTTTTACCTCACAGGGGGCACATGAGCAGTTCTTC.

The chain uses TRBV2 and TRBJ2-3, with 7 nucleotides matching TRBD2. The germline V gene has CDR1 SNHLY and CDR2 FYNNEI. This CDR3 is built from 15 residues. V gave up 6 bases and J gave up 2 bases; unmatched junction bases: 8. DNA of the CDR3: TGTGCCAGCAGGGGAGGGCGGGGGTACACAGATACGCAGTATTTT. It translates to CASRGGRGYTDTQYF.

The chain carries TRBV5-1 and TRBJ2-7, with 8 bases that match TRBD2. The ends lost 5 bases at V and 2 bases at J; junction bases unmatched: 0. Germline-derived CDR1 and CDR2 are SGHRS and YFSETQ. CDR3 length: 12 residues. CDR3 bases: TGCGCCAGCAGGCGGGGGGCCTACGAGCAGTACTTC. Translating it yields CASRRGAYEQYF.

The rearrangement joins TRBV5-6 to TRBJ1-6; 9 bases map to TRBD1. Trimming removed 8 bases from V and 19 bases from J; junction bases left unmatched: 4. CDR3 length: 9 residues. Germline assignment: CDR1 SGHDT and CDR2 YYEEEE. This chain's CDR3 is CARGTGQHF. CDR3 bases: TGTGCCAGGGGGACAGGGCAGCACTTT. Combining the CDR3 with reference TRBV5-6 and TRBJ1-6 gives the whole variable domain DAGVTQSPTHLIKTRGQQVTLRCSPKSGHDTVSWYQQALGQGPQFIFQYYEEEERQRGNFPDRFSGHQFPNYSSELNVNALLLGDSALYLCARGTGQHFGNGTRLTVT.